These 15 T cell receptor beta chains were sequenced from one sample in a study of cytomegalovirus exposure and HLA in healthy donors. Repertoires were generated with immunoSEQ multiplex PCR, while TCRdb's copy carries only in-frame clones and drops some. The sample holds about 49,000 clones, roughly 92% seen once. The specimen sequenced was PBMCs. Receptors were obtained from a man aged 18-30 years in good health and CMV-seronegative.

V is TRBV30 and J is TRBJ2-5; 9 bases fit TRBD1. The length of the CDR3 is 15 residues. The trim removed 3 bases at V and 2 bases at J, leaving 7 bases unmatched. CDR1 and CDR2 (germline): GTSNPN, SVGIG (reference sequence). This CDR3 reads CAWSRGTGIQETQYF. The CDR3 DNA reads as TGTGCCTGGAGCCGCGGGACAGGGATACAAGAGACCCAGTACTTC.

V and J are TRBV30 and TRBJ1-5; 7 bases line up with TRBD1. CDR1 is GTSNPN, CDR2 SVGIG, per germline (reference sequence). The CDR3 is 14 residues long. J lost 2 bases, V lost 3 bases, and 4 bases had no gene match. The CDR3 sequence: CAWRTGTGNQPQHF. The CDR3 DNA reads TGTGCCTGGAGAACCGGGACAGGCAATCAGCCCCAGCATTTT.

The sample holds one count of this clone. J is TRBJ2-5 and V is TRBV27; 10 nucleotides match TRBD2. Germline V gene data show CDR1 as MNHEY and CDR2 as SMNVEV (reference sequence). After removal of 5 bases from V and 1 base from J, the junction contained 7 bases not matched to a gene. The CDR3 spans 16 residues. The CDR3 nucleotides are TGTGCCAGCAGTCCCCTAGCGGGAGTCCCCCAAGAGACCCAGTACTTC. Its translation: CASSPLAGVPQETQYF.

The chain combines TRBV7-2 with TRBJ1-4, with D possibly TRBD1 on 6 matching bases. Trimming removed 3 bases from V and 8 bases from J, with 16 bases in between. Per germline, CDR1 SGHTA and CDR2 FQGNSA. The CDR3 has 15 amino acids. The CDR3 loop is CASSFYRAAGEKLFF. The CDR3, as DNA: TGTGCCAGCAGCTTTTACAGGGCGGCTGGGGAAAAACTGTTTTTT.

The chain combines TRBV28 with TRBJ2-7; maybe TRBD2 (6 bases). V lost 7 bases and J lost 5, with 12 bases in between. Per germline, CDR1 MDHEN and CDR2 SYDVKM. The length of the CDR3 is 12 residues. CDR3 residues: CASTGSNDEQYF. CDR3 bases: TGTGCCAGCACCGGGAGTAACGACGAGCAGTACTTC.

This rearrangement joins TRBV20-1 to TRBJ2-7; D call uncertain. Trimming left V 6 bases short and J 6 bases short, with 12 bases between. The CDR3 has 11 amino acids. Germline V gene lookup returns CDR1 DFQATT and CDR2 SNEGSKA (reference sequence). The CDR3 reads CSARRTGEQYF. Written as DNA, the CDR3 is TGCAGTGCCCGTCGAACCGGCGAGCAGTACTTC.

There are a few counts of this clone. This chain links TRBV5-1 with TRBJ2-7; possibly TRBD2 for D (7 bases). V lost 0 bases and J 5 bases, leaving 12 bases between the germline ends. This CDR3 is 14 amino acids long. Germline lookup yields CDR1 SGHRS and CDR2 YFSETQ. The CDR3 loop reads CASSLGGGVDEQYF. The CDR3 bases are TGCGCCAGCAGCTTGGGGGGGGGCGTGGACGAGCAGTACTTC.

The CDR3 here is CASPKEGSYEQYF. The CDR3 DNA reads as TGTGCCAGCCCGAAGGAGGGGTCCTACGAGCAGTACTTC. The gene calls are TRBV18 and TRBJ2-7; maybe TRBD2 (6 bases). The germline V gene encodes CDR1 KGHSH and CDR2 LQKENI. Trimming removed 8 bases from V and 1 base from J, with 12 bases in between. The CDR3 is 13 residues long.

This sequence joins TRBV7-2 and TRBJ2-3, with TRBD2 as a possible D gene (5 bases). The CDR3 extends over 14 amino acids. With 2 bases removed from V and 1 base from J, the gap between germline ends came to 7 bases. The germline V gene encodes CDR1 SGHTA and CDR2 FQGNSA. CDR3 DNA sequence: TGTGCCAGCAGCTTACTCGGGGGCACAGATACGCAGTATTTT. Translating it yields CASSLLGGTDTQYF. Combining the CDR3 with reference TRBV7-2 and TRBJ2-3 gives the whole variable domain GAGVSQSPSNKVTEKGKDVELRCDPISGHTALYWYRQSLGQGLEFLIYFQGNSAPDKSGLPSDRFSAERTGGSVSTLTIQRTQQEDSAVYLCASSLLGGTDTQYFGPGTRLTVL.

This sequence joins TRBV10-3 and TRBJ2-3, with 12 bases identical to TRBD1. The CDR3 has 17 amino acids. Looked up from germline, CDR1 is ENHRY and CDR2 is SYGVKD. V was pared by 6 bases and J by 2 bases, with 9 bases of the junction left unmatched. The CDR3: CAISRGTGGVSTDTQYF. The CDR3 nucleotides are TGTGCCATCAGCCGCGGGACAGGGGGCGTTTCCACAGATACGCAGTATTTT.

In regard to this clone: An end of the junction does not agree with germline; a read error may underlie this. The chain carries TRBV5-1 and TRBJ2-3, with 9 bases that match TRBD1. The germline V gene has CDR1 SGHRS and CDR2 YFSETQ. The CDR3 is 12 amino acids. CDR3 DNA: TGCGCCAGCAGCTTGAACAGGGGGCTAATGAATTTT. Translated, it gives CASSLNRGLMNF.

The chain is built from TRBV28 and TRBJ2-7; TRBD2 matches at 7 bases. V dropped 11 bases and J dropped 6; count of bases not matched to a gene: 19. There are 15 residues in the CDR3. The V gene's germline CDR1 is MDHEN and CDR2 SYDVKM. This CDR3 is CAAASYGGGRGEQYF. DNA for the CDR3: TGTGCCGCAGCCTCTTACGGGGGAGGGCGCGGCGAGCAGTACTTC.

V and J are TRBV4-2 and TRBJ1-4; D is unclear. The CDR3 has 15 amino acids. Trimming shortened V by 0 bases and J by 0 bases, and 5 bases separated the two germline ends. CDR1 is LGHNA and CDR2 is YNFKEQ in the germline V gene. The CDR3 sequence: CASSQDEATNEKLFF. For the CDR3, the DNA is TGTGCCAGCAGCCAAGATGAGGCAACTAATGAAAAACTGTTTTTT.

The CDR3 is CASSRTGTGLNEQYF. The CDR3 DNA sequence: TGCGCCAGCAGCAGAACCGGGACAGGGTTGAACGAGCAGTACTTC. The rearrangement uses TRBV5-1 and TRBJ2-7; 9 bases match TRBD1. CDR1 and CDR2 from the germline V gene are SGHRS and YFSETQ. The CDR3 spans 15 residues. V gave up 4 bases and J gave up 5 bases; unmatched junction bases: 10.

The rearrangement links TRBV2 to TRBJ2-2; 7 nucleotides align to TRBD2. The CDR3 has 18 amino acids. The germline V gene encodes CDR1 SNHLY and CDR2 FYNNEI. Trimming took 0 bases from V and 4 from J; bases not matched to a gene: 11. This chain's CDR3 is CASSEALHAGVSTGELFF. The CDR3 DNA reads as TGTGCCAGCAGTGAAGCGCTTCATGCGGGGGTGAGCACCGGGGAGCTGTTTTTT.